This is a list of T cell receptor beta chains from one sample in a study of blood T cell repertoires in COVID-19. Produced via immunoSEQ multiplex PCR; TCRdb's table is partial and in-frame only. The sample shows 250,000 to 350,000 clones, 89% of them seen only once. Sequenced input: peripheral blood. All receptors come from a woman aged 60 to 75 with acute or convalescent COVID-19. Each CDR3 is given with its conserved first and last residue. D genes are given only for firm matches. Clone size is shown for a subset of rows, as once, few, many or a class of expanded clone.

>TRBV4-2|TRBD1|TRBJ1-2|.
CASSQVGTGVGYTF
TGTGCCAGCAGCCAAGTAGGGACAGGGGTCGGCTACACCTTC
>TRBV2|TRBD2|TRBJ2-2|.
CASSGSSGDTGELFF
TGTGCCAGCAGTGGGTCTAGCGGGGACACCGGGGAGCTGTTTTTT
>TRBV5-6|.|TRBJ1-6|.
CASSAGQLEGSPLHF
TGTGCCAGCAGCGCCGGACAGCTCGAAGGTTCACCCCTCCACTTT
>TRBV10-3|.|TRBJ2-5|.
CATEGHTQETQYF
TGTGCCACCGAGGGACACACACAAGAGACCCAGTACTTC
>TRBV5-1|.|TRBJ1-1|.
CASETGPGDTEAFF
TGCGCCAGCGAAACAGGCCCCGGCGACACTGAAGCTTTCTTT
>TRBV29-1|TRBD1|TRBJ2-7|.
CSALGQGGAEQYF
TGCAGCGCCCTGGGACAGGGGGGGGCCGAGCAGTACTTC
>TRBV6-2/TRBV6-3|TRBD2|TRBJ2-3|.
CASSYSGVVASGRFTDTQYF
TGTGCCAGCAGTTACTCAGGAGTTGTTGCTAGCGGGAGATTCACAGATACGCAGTATTTT
>TRBV14|TRBD1|TRBJ1-5|.
CASSQPPWTGEGSNQPQHF
TGTGCCAGCAGCCAACCTCCCTGGACAGGGGAGGGAAGCAATCAGCCCCAGCATTTT
>TRBV28|.|TRBJ1-1|.
CASSFGGTEAFF
TGTGCCAGCAGTTTCGGGGGCACTGAAGCTTTCTTT
>TRBV4-1|TRBD1|TRBJ2-1|.
CASSPTPGTGLYNEQFF
TGCGCCAGCAGCCCCACTCCCGGGACAGGGCTCTACAATGAGCAGTTCTTC
>TRBV19|TRBD1|TRBJ1-2|.
CASSITPDRAYGYTF
TGTGCCAGTAGTATTACGCCGGACAGGGCCTATGGCTACACCTTC
>TRBV11-3|TRBD1|TRBJ2-7|.
CASSLIGGAEQYF
TGTGCCAGCAGCTTAATAGGGGGCGCCGAGCAGTACTTC
>TRBV7-3|TRBD2|TRBJ2-2|once
CATGLAGHTNTGELFF
TGTGCCACAGGACTAGCGGGCCATACGAACACCGGGGAGCTGTTTTTT
>TRBV11-1|.|TRBJ2-7|.
CASSLAQGKVEQYF
TGTGCCAGCAGCTTGGCCCAGGGGAAGGTCGAGCAGTACTTC
>TRBV28|.|TRBJ1-4|few
CASSPQLVEKLFF
TGTGCCAGCAGTCCCCAGCTAGTTGAAAAACTGTTTTTT
>TRBV28|.|TRBJ1-2|.
CASRGGQRVYGYTF
TGTGCCAGCAGAGGCGGACAGAGAGTCTATGGCTACACCTTC
>TRBV7-2|.|TRBJ1-3|.
CASSLAYPGRASGNTIYF
TGTGCCAGCAGCTTAGCGTATCCAGGGAGGGCCTCTGGAAACACCATATATTTT
>TRBV11-2|.|TRBJ1-4|.
CASSPGVLPNEKLFF
TGTGCCAGCAGCCCCGGAGTTTTACCTAATGAAAAACTGTTTTTT
>TRBV5-1|TRBD2|TRBJ2-3|.
CASSPGGDTQYF
TGCGCCAGCAGCCCCGGGGGGGATACGCAGTATTTT
>TRBV30|TRBD1|TRBJ2-2|.
CAWKARGSTGELFF
TGTGCCTGGAAGGCCAGGGGGTCTACCGGGGAGCTGTTTTTT
>TRBV21-1|.|TRBJ2-2|.
CASSKVPSGANTGELFF
TGTGCCAGCAGCAAAGTCCCTAGCGGGGCGAACACCGGGGAGCTGTTTTTT
>TRBV4-3|TRBD2|TRBJ2-1|.
CASSQDTAGGFNEQFF
TGCGCCAGCAGCCAAGATACAGCGGGGGGTTTCAATGAGCAGTTCTTC
>TRBV30|.|TRBJ1-4|.
CAWSARGAAEKLFF
TGTGCCTGGAGTGCCCGGGGGGCAGCAGAAAAACTGTTTTTT
>TRBV6-1|TRBD1|TRBJ1-5|.
CASSGSGTGGNQPQHF
TGTGCCAGCAGTGGATCCGGGACAGGGGGCAATCAGCCCCAGCATTTT
>TRBV7-2|TRBD1|TRBJ1-2|.
CASSFRDRNGYTF
TGTGCCAGCAGCTTCAGGGACAGGAATGGCTACACCTTC
>TRBV6-2/TRBV6-3|TRBD1|TRBJ1-5|.
CASSYSSKLTGGHQPQHF
TGTGCCAGCAGTTACTCGAGTAAGTTGACAGGGGGCCATCAGCCCCAGCATTTT
>TRBV6-5|.|TRBJ1-3|.
CASSYRVASGNTIYF
TGTGCCAGCAGTTACCGGGTCGCCTCTGGAAACACCATATATTTT
>TRBV15|.|TRBJ1-1|.
CATSRLDTEAFF
TGTGCCACCAGCAGGTTAGACACTGAAGCTTTCTTT
>TRBV29-1|.|TRBJ2-3|.
CSVHTDTQYF
TGCAGCGTTCACACAGATACGCAGTATTTT
>TRBV7-9|TRBD1|TRBJ2-1|.
CASRGQAPRNEQFF
TGTGCCAGCAGAGGACAGGCCCCACGGAATGAGCAGTTCTTC
>TRBV19|.|TRBJ2-7|.
CASSRGQSGTYEQYF
TGTGCCAGTAGTAGAGGACAGTCAGGTACCTACGAGCAGTACTTC
>TRBV13|.|TRBJ1-6|.
CASRLAGGNSPLHF
TGTGCCAGCAGATTAGCGGGGGGAAATTCACCCCTCCACTTT
>TRBV3-1/TRBV3-2|.|TRBJ2-1|.
CASSQAGDNEQFF
TGTGCCAGCAGCCAAGCAGGGGACAATGAGCAGTTCTTC
>TRBV6-4|TRBD2|TRBJ2-2|.
CASSRLAGNTGELFF
TGTGCCAGCAGCAGACTAGCGGGGAACACCGGGGAGCTGTTTTTT
>TRBV24-1|.|TRBJ2-5|.
CATSDGAPETQYF
TGTGCCACCAGTGATGGGGCGCCAGAGACCCAGTACTTC
>TRBV5-1|.|TRBJ2-5|.
CASSLDFQGQETQYF
TGCGCCAGCAGCTTGGACTTCCAGGGGCAAGAGACCCAGTACTTC
>TRBV11-2|.|TRBJ2-3|.
CASRGASTDTQYF
TGTGCCAGTCGCGGGGCGAGCACAGATACGCAGTATTTT
>TRBV3-1/TRBV3-2|.|TRBJ2-5|.
CASSQNGGKETQYF
TGTGCCAGCAGCCAAAACGGGGGAAAGGAGACCCAGTACTTC
>TRBV27|.|TRBJ1-6|.
CASRPQGYNSPLHF
TGTGCCAGCAGACCTCAGGGGTACAATTCACCCCTCCACTTT
>TRBV6-5|TRBD1|TRBJ2-1|.
CASRPDRVSYNEQFF
TGTGCCAGCAGGCCCGACAGGGTCTCCTACAATGAGCAGTTCTTC
>TRBV18|TRBD1|TRBJ2-5|.
CASSPTQGGETQYF
TGTGCCAGCTCACCCACACAGGGGGGAGAGACCCAGTACTTC
>TRBV4-3|TRBD1|TRBJ2-1|.
CASTAGQGTYNEQFF
TGCGCCAGCACCGCCGGACAGGGGACGTACAATGAGCAGTTCTTC
>TRBV9|TRBD2|TRBJ2-3|.
CASSVALAGVTDTQYF
TGTGCCAGCAGCGTCGCTCTAGCGGGAGTGACAGATACGCAGTATTTT
>TRBV6-2/TRBV6-3|.|TRBJ1-5|.
CASSFGGNQPQHF
TGTGCCAGCAGTTTCGGCGGGAATCAGCCCCAGCATTTT
>TRBV6-5|TRBD1|TRBJ2-5|.
CASMGGQGIQETQYF
TGTGCCAGCATGGGGGGACAGGGAATCCAAGAGACCCAGTACTTC
>TRBV11-2|.|TRBJ2-1|.
CASTQGRFSYNEQFF
TGTGCCAGCACCCAGGGGAGATTCTCCTACAATGAGCAGTTCTTC
>TRBV5-6|.|TRBJ2-7|.
CASSYGLKPDHEQYF
TGTGCCAGCAGTTACGGACTCAAACCGGACCACGAGCAGTACTTC
>TRBV7-3|TRBD2|TRBJ2-1|.
CASSRSSPAGGQNEQFF
TGTGCCAGCAGCCGCAGTTCCCCGGCGGGGGGGCAGAATGAGCAGTTCTTC
>TRBV7-3|TRBD2|TRBJ2-2|.
CASSLINLAGGLGGTGELFF
TGTGCCAGCAGCCTTATCAACCTAGCGGGGGGGCTCGGTGGCACCGGGGAGCTGTTTTTT
>TRBV10-3|.|TRBJ1-1|.
CAISRQGTEAFF
TGTGCCATCAGTCGGCAGGGTACTGAAGCTTTCTTT
>TRBV27|TRBD1|TRBJ2-3|.
CASSHRRDSRTDTQYF
TGTGCCAGCAGTCACCGCAGGGACAGCCGCACAGATACGCAGTATTTT
>TRBV27|TRBD1|TRBJ2-7|.
CASSQSTGSYEQYF
TGTGCCAGCAGTCAATCGACAGGGTCCTACGAGCAGTACTTC
>TRBV6-1|.|TRBJ2-5|.
CASSEGGRFQETQYF
TGTGCCAGCAGTGAAGGCGGAAGGTTTCAAGAGACCCAGTACTTC
>TRBV4-2|.|TRBJ1-3|once
CASSQDPVDTIYF
TGTGCCAGCAGCCAAGACCCCGTAGACACCATATATTTT
>TRBV4-2|.|TRBJ1-2|.
CASSQDTGGIYGYTF
TGTGCCAGCAGCCAAGATACGGGGGGTATCTATGGCTACACCTTC
>TRBV20-1|.|TRBJ2-5|.
CSAEDQETQYF
TGCAGTGCGGAGGACCAAGAGACCCAGTACTTC
>TRBV9|TRBD2|TRBJ2-1|.
CASSLGTSPSTYNEQFF
TGTGCCAGCAGCCTTGGGACTAGCCCATCGACCTACAATGAGCAGTTCTTC